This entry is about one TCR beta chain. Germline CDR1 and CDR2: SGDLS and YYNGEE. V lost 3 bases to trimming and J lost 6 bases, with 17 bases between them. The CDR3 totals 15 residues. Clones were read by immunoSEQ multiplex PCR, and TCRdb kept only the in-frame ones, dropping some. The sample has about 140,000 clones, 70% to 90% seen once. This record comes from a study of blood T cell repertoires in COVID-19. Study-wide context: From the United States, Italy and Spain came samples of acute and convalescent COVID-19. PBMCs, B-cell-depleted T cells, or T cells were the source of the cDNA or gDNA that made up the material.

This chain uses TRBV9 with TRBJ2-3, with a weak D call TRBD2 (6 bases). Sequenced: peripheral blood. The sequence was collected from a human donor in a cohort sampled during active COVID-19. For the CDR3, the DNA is TGTGCCAGCAGCGACGTCGGGAGCGTGTTGGATACGCAGTATTTT. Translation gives CASSDVGSVLDTQYF.